Shown below are 6 T cell receptor beta chains from a single sample sequenced in a study of beta chain features in type 1 diabetes. These TCRs are of unknown antigen specificity. Regarding the study as a whole: Shortening that was moderate but significant affected the TCRB CDR3s of Type 1 diabetes patients in all four CD4+ subsets.

What was sequenced were expressed TCRB transcripts, since all of the isolated RNA had been reverse transcribed. TCRdb's copy holds only in-frame clones and misses some; the assay was immunoSEQ multiplex PCR. The sample carries roughly 700,000 clones, around an eighth recorded once. The sequencing sample was made of naive CD4+ T cells from blood. Receptor source: a man aged 18 to 29 with type 1 diabetes.

This clone was picked up a small number of times. V usage is TRBV9 and J usage is TRBJ2-7, with 9 bases fitting TRBD1. This CDR3 comprises 16 residues. The germline gives CDR1 SGDLS, CDR2 YYNGEE. J gave up 0 bases and V 0 bases, and 4 bases lay outside the gene matches. This chain's CDR3 is CASSVGGQGFSYEQYF. CDR3 coding DNA: TGTGCCAGCAGCGTAGGGGGACAGGGATTCTCCTACGAGCAGTACTTC.

This clone was found a few times. The chain carries TRBV6-1 and TRBJ2-7; TRBD1 matches 10 bases. Germline V lookup: CDR1 MNHNS, CDR2 SASEGT. CDR3 size: 13 residues. V trimming: 7 bases; J trimming: 12 bases; junction bases outside the gene matches: 12. As DNA, the CDR3 is TGTGCCAGCAAGGCCCAGCCGGACAGGGGGGCGTACTTC. It is translated as CASKAQPDRGAYF.

The chain carries TRBV11-3 and TRBJ2-7; 8 positions match TRBD2. The CDR3 covers 15 residues. The V gene's germline CDR1 is SGHNT and CDR2 YENEEA. The junction had 3 bases not matched to a gene; V was cut back by 2 bases and J by 0 bases. The CDR3 loop reads CASSLKRGSSYEQYF. The CDR3 DNA follows: TGTGCCAGCAGCTTAAAGCGGGGGAGCTCCTACGAGCAGTACTTC.

This clone was seen more than once but under ten times. This chain links TRBV30 with TRBJ2-2; possibly TRBD1 for D (5 bases). Between the trimmed V and J ends, which lost 3 bases and 1 base, there was a span of 12 bases. This CDR3 comprises 15 residues. CDR1 GTSNPN and CDR2 SVGIG come from the germline V gene (reference sequence). The DNA of the CDR3 is TGTGCCTGGAGCACCGGGCAGGGGAACACCGGGGAGCTGTTTTTT. This translates into CAWSTGQGNTGELFF.

This chain joins TRBV28 and TRBJ2-7; D remains ambiguous. Germline lookup yields CDR1 MDHEN and CDR2 SYDVKM. Trimming cost V 7 bases and J 2 bases, with 12 bases left between them. This CDR3 spans 13 amino acids. The CDR3 DNA sequence: TGTGCCAGCATGGTCCACCTTGCCTACGAGCAGTACTTC. Its protein product is CASMVHLAYEQYF.

This clone was observed a handful of times. The chain carries TRBV7-2 and TRBJ1-2; weak D call: TRBD1 (5 bases). The CDR3 consists of 15 residues. Trimming cost V 1 base and J 5 bases, with 14 bases left between them. The germline CDR1 and CDR2 sequences are SGHTA and FQGNSA. DNA of the CDR3: TGTGCCAGCAGCTTAGAGGCCGGGCAGGGATATGGCTACACCTTC. The encoded protein is CASSLEAGQGYGYTF.